Listed here are 9 T cell receptor beta chains from one sample, sequenced in a study of OX40 agonist ivuxolimab in advanced cancers. To prepare the library, the immunoSEQ multiplex PCR assay was applied. TCRdb limited this immuneACCESS table to in-frame rearrangements with V and J called. A share of clones is missing; checked studies link under half to unresolved V genes, and the rest is unexplained. This sample gives about 50,000 clones in total; roughly 77% of them show up just once. The ten largest clones take up roughly 1.2% of the sample. Here the sequenced sample was CD4+ or CD8+ T cells sorted from blood, taken in a trial of the OX40 agonist ivuxolimab. The receptor set was obtained from an adult with an advanced solid tumor such as melanoma, head and neck, liver or kidney cancer.

In its sample, this clone was seen a few times. This chain connects TRBV28 to TRBJ1-4; D perhaps matches TRBD1 (6 bases). The germline V gene encodes CDR1 MDHEN and CDR2 SYDVKM. V dropped 2 bases and J dropped 7 bases, with 17 bases sitting between them. The CDR3 is 16 residues long. The CDR3, as DNA: TGTGCCAGCAGTTTAATGTCCGGGACACCACCTGAAAAACTGTTTTTT. Its translation: CASSLMSGTPPEKLFF. The whole variable domain, filled in from reference TRBV28 and TRBJ1-4, reads DVKVTQSSRYLVKRTGEKVFLECVQDMDHENMFWYRQDPGLGLRLIYFSYDVKMKEKGDIPEGYSVSREKKERFSLILESASTNQTSMYLCASSLMSGTPPEKLFFGSGTQLSVL.

The V and J genes are TRBV10-3 and TRBJ1-1, with 9 bases aligning to TRBD1. CDR3 length: 13 residues. Germline CDR1 and CDR2: ENHRY and SYGVKD. V dropped 6 bases and J dropped 3; count of bases not matched to a gene: 2. CDR3 sequence (DNA): TGTGCCATCAGCCGGGACAGGGACACTGAAGCTTTCTTT. It yields the protein CAISRDRDTEAFF.

The chain links TRBV5-1 to TRBJ2-2, with D unclear. This CDR3 is 16 amino acids long. Germline values: CDR1 SGHRS, CDR2 YFSETQ. V gave up 4 bases and J gave up 0 bases, with 13 bases separating them. The CDR3 loop is CASSDRAPTNTGELFF. Here the CDR3 DNA reads TGCGCCAGCAGCGATCGGGCACCCACGAACACCGGGGAGCTGTTTTTT.

This clone was detected only a few times. The rearrangement links TRBV19 to TRBJ1-6; D is undetermined. V was shortened by 2 bases and J by 7 bases, with 9 bases between the two germline ends. CDR1 and CDR2 from the germline V gene are LNHDA and SQIVND (reference sequence). The CDR3 extends over 14 amino acids. CDR3 sequence reads: CASSISGGNSPLHF. The CDR3 nucleotides read TGTGCCAGTAGTATATCAGGAGGGAATTCACCCCTCCACTTT. Based on the CDR3 plus reference TRBV19 and TRBJ1-6, the full variable domain is DGGITQSPKYLFRKEGQNVTLSCEQNLNHDAMYWYRQDPGQGLRLIYYSQIVNDFQKGDIAEGYSVSREKKESFPLTVTSAQKNPTAFYLCASSISGGNSPLHFGNGTRLTVT.

This clone was picked up a small number of times. The V and J genes are TRBV5-1 and TRBJ2-1; no clear D gene. CDR3 size: 11 residues. The germline V and J ends were trimmed by 3 bases and 8 bases, with 6 bases remaining between them. Germline lookup yields CDR1 SGHRS and CDR2 YFSETQ. CDR3 DNA: TGCGCCAGCAGCTCGTCGGATGAGCAGTTCTTC. This encodes CASSSSDEQFF.

This chain joins TRBV7-3 and TRBJ2-3; D ambiguous. The CDR3 totals 12 residues. V was trimmed by 2 bases and J by 4 bases, leaving 4 bases between them. CDR1 and CDR2 (germline): SGHTA, FQGTGA. The chain's CDR3 is CASSLLSDTQYF. DNA for the CDR3: TGTGCCAGCAGCTTATTATCAGATACGCAGTATTTT.

This clone was found once. The chain employs TRBV5-1 and TRBJ2-2; D remains unclear. Germline V CDR1 and CDR2: SGHRS, YFSETQ. V gave up 7 bases and J gave up 0 bases, with 4 bases separating them. The CDR3 consists of 12 residues. The CDR3 nucleotides are TGCGCCAGCGCCCCGAACACCGGGGAGCTGTTTTTT. Its protein is CASAPNTGELFF.

The genes are TRBV5-1 and TRBJ2-5; 8 bases agree with TRBD1. The J call could be wrong; TRBJ2-7 is a better fit for the DNA end. CDR1 and CDR2 from the germline V gene are SGHRS and YFSETQ. The CDR3 sequence is 16 residues long. The chain's CDR3 is CASSPQGLGQGYEQYF. The CDR3 coding sequence is TGCGCCAGCAGCCCACAAGGGCTAGGACAGGGATACGAGCAGTACTTC.

V usage is TRBV5-6 and J usage is TRBJ2-7; maybe TRBD1 (7 bases). CDR1 and CDR2 from the germline V gene are SGHDT and YYEEEE. Trimming removed 4 bases at V and 3 bases at J, with 14 bases between. The CDR3 is 14 amino acids. DNA of the CDR3: TGTGCCAGCAGCCGCGGGACAGCAGTCTACGAGCAGTACTTC. It codes for CASSRGTAVYEQYF.